This T cell receptor (beta chain) was retrieved from a study of post-analysis software for immune sequencing data. Turning to the study itself: Some patients lacked subtype; others had relapsing-remitting, secondary progressive or progressive-relapsing disease.

Points from the study as a whole: In patients, TRBV5-6, TRBV5-1 and TRBV20-1 belonged to five TRBV segments found more frequently than in controls. Comparison with controls showed significantly lower normalized Chao1 diversity in multiple sclerosis patients. Strong co-clustering by F measure linked samples that shared a preparation batch.

CDR1 SGHAT and CDR2 FQNNGV come from the germline V gene. This CDR3 comprises 13 residues. As for this clonotype: What it binds is unknown. A clone one base away is much larger, so this may be a read error.

Unique-molecular-identifier-tagged TCR beta cDNA libraries were used. The yield from around 1 to 10 million T cells was roughly 500,000 cDNA molecules in total. TCRdb analysed the PCR reads with MiXCR anew, one entry per CDR3 protein. The profile shows 350,000 to 500,000 distinct CDR3 sequences, approximately 38% of them singletons. The genes are TRBV11-2 and TRBJ2-7, with D possibly TRBD1 on 5 matching bases. The J call may be wrong; the DNA end is better matched by TRBJ2-5. The sequence was collected from a girl aged 2 to 9 with multiple sclerosis. Sample: blood. CDR3 sequence: CASSRQFIETQYF. CDR3 in DNA: TGTGCCAGCAGCCGACAGTTCATAGAGACCCAGTACTTC.